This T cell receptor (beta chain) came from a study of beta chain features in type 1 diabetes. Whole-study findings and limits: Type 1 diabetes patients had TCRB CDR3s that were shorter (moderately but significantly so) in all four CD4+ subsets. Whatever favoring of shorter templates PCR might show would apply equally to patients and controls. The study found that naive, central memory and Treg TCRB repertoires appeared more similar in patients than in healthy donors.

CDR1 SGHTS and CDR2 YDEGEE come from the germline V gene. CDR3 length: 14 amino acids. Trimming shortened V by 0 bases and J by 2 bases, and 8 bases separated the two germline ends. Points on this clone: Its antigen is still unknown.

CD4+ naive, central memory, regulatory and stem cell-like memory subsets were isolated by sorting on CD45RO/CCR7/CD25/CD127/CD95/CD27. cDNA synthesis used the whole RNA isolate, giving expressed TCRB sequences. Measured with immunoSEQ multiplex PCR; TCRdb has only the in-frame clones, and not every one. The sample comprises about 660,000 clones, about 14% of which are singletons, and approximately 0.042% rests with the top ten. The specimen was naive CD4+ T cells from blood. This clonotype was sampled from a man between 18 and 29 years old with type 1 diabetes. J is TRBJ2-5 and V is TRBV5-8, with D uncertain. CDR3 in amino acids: CASSLGAGQETQYF. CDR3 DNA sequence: TGTGCCAGCAGCTTGGGGGCAGGTCAAGAGACCCAGTACTTC.